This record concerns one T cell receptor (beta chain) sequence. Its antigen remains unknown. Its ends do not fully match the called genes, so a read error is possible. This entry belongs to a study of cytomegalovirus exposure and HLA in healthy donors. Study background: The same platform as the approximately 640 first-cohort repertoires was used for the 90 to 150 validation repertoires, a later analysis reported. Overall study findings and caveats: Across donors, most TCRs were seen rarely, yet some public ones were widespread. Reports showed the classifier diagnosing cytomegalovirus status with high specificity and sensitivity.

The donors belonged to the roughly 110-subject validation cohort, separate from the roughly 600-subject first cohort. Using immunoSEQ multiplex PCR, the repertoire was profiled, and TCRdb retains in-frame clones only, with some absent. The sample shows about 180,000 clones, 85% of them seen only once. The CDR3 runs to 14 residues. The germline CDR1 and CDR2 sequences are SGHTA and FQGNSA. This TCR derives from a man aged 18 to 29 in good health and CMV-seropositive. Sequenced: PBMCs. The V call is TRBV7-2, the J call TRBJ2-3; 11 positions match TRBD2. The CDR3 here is CASSLAGGQDTQYF. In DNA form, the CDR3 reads TGTGCCAGCAGTTTAGCGGGGGGGCAAGATACGCAGTATTTT.